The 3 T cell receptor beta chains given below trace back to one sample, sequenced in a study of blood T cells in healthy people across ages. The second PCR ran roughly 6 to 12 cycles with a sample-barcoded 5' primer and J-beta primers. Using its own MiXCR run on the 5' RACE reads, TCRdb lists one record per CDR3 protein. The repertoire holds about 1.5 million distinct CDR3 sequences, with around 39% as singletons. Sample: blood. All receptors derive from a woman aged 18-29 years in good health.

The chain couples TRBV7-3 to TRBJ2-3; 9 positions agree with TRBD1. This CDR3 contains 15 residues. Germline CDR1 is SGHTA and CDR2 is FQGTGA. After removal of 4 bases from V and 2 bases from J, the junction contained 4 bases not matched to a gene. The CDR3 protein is CASSSRDRVTDTQYF. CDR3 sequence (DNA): TGTGCCAGCAGCTCCCGGGACAGGGTCACAGATACGCAGTATTTT.

CDR3 in DNA: TGCGCCAGCACCACGGGGACAGGGGGAGAGAGATATGGCTACACCTTC. It specifies CASTTGTGGERYGYTF. The chain combines TRBV5-1 with TRBJ1-2, with 11 bases lining up with TRBD1. Germline CDR1 is SGHRS and CDR2 is YFSETQ. The CDR3 is made up of 16 amino acids. After removal of 6 bases from V and 5 bases from J, the junction contained 12 bases not matched to a gene.

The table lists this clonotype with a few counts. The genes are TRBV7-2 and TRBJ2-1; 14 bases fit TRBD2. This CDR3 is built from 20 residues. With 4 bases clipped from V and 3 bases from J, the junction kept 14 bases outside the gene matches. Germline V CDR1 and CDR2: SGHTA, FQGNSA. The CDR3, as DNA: TGTGCCAGCAGCTCTATTCGGACTAGCGGGGGGCCAACCGGCTACAATGAGCAGTTCTTC. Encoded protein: CASSSIRTSGGPTGYNEQFF.